The 23 T cell receptor beta chains in this list originate from one sample, sequenced in a study of PD-1 blockade in classical Hodgkin lymphoma. This table comes from immunoSEQ multiplex PCR, and its TCRdb copy is limited to in-frame clones, with some not included. The sample has tens of thousands of clones; around 77% are singletons. As for time point: cycle 4 day 1 (C4D1), after 6 weeks of nivolumab. Patients all relapsed after autologous stem cell transplantation, and there was variation in brentuximab vedotin exposure. The material sequenced was peripheral blood mononuclear cells (PBMCs), taken before the fourth cycle of nivolumab. The receptor source for this set is a human donor with classical Hodgkin lymphoma.

The J gene is TRBJ2-7, the V gene TRBV6-6, with TRBD1 matching 7 bases. This CDR3 has 13 residues. Germline CDR1 is MNHNY and CDR2 is SVGAGI (reference sequence). V was clipped by 6 bases and J by 8 bases; unmatched bases: 10. CDR3 in DNA: TGTGCCAGCAGGAAGACAGGGATTGACAAGCAGTACTTC. Its translation: CASRKTGIDKQYF.

The chain is built from TRBV6-5 and TRBJ2-6; TRBD1 aligns across 7 bases. The length of the CDR3 is 15 residues. Looked up from germline, CDR1 is MNHEY and CDR2 is SVGAGI. J was trimmed by 1 base and V by 6 bases; bases with no gene match: 3. The CDR3 region is CASRRTGSGANVLTF. The CDR3 DNA reads as TGTGCCAGCAGAAGGACAGGTTCTGGGGCCAACGTCCTGACTTTC.

The CDR3 DNA is TGTGCCAGCAGTACGGCAGGATCCTACGAGCAGTACTTC. It yields the protein CASSTAGSYEQYF. V is TRBV6-1 and J is TRBJ2-7; D ambiguous. This CDR3 is 13 amino acids long. Germline V lookup: CDR1 MNHNS, CDR2 SASEGT. Trimming shortened V by 5 bases and J by 1 base, and 9 bases separated the two germline ends.

V and J are TRBV6-5 and TRBJ2-3; TRBD2 agrees at 9 bases. This CDR3 comprises 15 residues. The V segment lost 9 bases and the J segment 2 bases; nucleotides outside the gene matches: 9. Germline lookup yields CDR1 MNHEY and CDR2 SVGAGI. The CDR3 is CASSRASGNTDTQYF. CDR3 coding DNA: TGTGCCAGTTCCCGGGCTAGCGGGAACACAGATACGCAGTATTTT.

The chain joins TRBV9 to TRBJ1-2, with TRBD1 as a possible D gene (5 bases). The CDR3 is 13 amino acids. Germline lookup yields CDR1 SGDLS and CDR2 YYNGEE. Trimming removed 1 base at V and 2 bases at J, with 6 bases between. Here the CDR3 reads CASSVPGNYGYTF. The CDR3 DNA reads as TGTGCCAGCAGCGTACCAGGGAACTATGGCTACACCTTC.

The gene calls are TRBV6-1 and TRBJ1-1; D possibly corresponds to TRBD1 (5 bases). Trimming removed 6 bases at V and 7 bases at J, with 21 bases between. Germline CDR1 reads MNHNS; CDR2 reads SASEGT. The CDR3 has 15 residues. The CDR3 DNA reads TGTGCCAGCAGGAACCAAGAGCGGGGACCATTTGAAGCTTTCTTT. Its translation is CASRNQERGPFEAFF.

This chain uses TRBV19 with TRBJ2-3; 10 nucleotides match TRBD2. Looked up from germline, CDR1 is LNHDA and CDR2 is SQIVND (reference sequence). This CDR3 contains 17 residues. V gave up 3 bases and J gave up 4 bases; unmatched junction bases: 10. CDR3: CASSISLAGVAPDTQYF. The CDR3 DNA reads TGTGCCAGTAGTATCAGTCTAGCGGGAGTGGCGCCAGATACGCAGTATTTT.

The rearrangement links TRBV6-5 to TRBJ2-7, with 9 bases lining up with TRBD2. With 6 bases clipped from V and 2 bases from J, the junction kept 11 bases outside the gene matches. CDR1 is MNHEY and CDR2 is SVGAGI in the germline V gene. The CDR3 is made up of 16 amino acids. CDR3 nucleotide sequence: TGTGCCAGCAGGTACACTAGCGGGTGGGAGCCCTACGAGCAGTACTTC. It translates to CASRYTSGWEPYEQYF.

The J gene is TRBJ1-2, the V gene TRBV29-1; a weak D match, TRBD1 (5 bases). There are 14 residues in the CDR3. Trimming cost V 0 bases and J 0 bases, with 8 bases left between them. Germline V gives CDR1 SQVTM, CDR2 ANQGSEA. The CDR3 is CSVEDRTSNYGYTF. The DNA for the CDR3 is TGCAGCGTTGAAGATCGGACATCTAACTATGGCTACACCTTC. Drawing the rest from reference TRBV29-1 and TRBJ1-2, the complete variable domain is SAVISQKPSRDICQRGTSLTIQCQVDSQVTMMFWYRQQPGQSLTLIATANQGSEATYESGFVIDKFPISRPNLTFSTLTVSNMSPEDSSIYLCSVEDRTSNYGYTFGSGTRLTVV.

The chain combines TRBV5-4 with TRBJ2-2; D unresolved. Trimming took off 0 bases at V and 0 bases at J, with 6 bases between the two ends. The CDR3 is made up of 15 amino acids. Germline assignment: CDR1 SGHNT and CDR2 YYREEE (reference sequence). Here the CDR3 reads CASSLDLANTGELFF. As DNA, the CDR3 is TGTGCCAGCAGCTTGGACCTAGCGAACACCGGGGAGCTGTTTTTT.

The chain combines TRBV5-1 with TRBJ2-1, with 11 positions matching TRBD2. The V segment lost 4 bases and the J segment 6 bases; nucleotides outside the gene matches: 6. Germline V CDR1 and CDR2: SGHRS, YFSETQ. This CDR3 comprises 15 residues. CDR3: CASSLGLAASNEQFF. CDR3 coding DNA: TGCGCCAGCAGCCTGGGACTAGCGGCGAGCAATGAGCAGTTCTTC. Based on the CDR3 plus reference TRBV5-1 and TRBJ2-1, the full variable domain is KAGVTQTPRYLIKTRGQQVTLSCSPISGHRSVSWYQQTPGQGLQFLFEYFSETQRNKGNFPGRFSGRQFSNSRSEMNVSTLELGDSALYLCASSLGLAASNEQFFGPGTRLTVL.

This chain links TRBV6-1 with TRBJ2-1, with 12 positions matching TRBD2. The trim removed 10 bases at V and 4 bases at J, leaving 5 bases unmatched. This CDR3 is built from 14 residues. Germline CDR1 and CDR2: MNHNS and SASEGT. CDR3 residues: CATATSGRYNEQFF. CDR3 DNA: TGTGCCACCGCCACTAGCGGGAGGTACAATGAGCAGTTCTTC.

This clone was seen once. The V call is TRBV6-5, the J call TRBJ2-7; 7 positions match TRBD2. Trimming cost V 6 bases and J 0 bases; bases outside gene matches: 8. The CDR3 is made up of 15 amino acids. Germline-derived CDR1 and CDR2 are MNHEY and SVGAGI. The CDR3: CASRLTGGDSYEQYF. DNA for the CDR3: TGTGCCAGCAGATTGACGGGAGGCGACTCCTACGAGCAGTACTTC.

This rearrangement joins TRBV7-2 to TRBJ2-5, with D uncertain. The length of the CDR3 is 11 residues. The germline gives CDR1 SGHTA, CDR2 FQGNSA. The V end lost 5 bases, the J end lost 2 bases, and 3 bases lay between the germline ends. Here the CDR3 reads CASSPQETQYF. The DNA for the CDR3 is TGTGCCAGCAGCCCTCAAGAGACCCAGTACTTC.

The V and J genes are TRBV30 and TRBJ2-2; 9 bases fit TRBD1. Trimming took 1 base from V and 4 from J; bases not matched to a gene: 4. The CDR3 sequence is 15 residues long. Germline-derived CDR1 and CDR2 are GTSNPN and SVGIG (reference sequence). CDR3 DNA: TGTGCCTGGAGTGAACAGGGGGCGGTCACCGGGGAGCTGTTTTTT. Protein: CAWSEQGAVTGELFF.

The chain carries TRBV7-2 and TRBJ1-5; D is unclear. Looked up from germline, CDR1 is SGHTA and CDR2 is FQGNSA. The CDR3 sequence is 16 residues long. V lost 4 bases and J 6 bases, leaving 19 bases between the germline ends. CDR3 region: CASSSRPGRYGQPQHF. The DNA for the CDR3 is TGTGCCAGCAGCTCCAGGCCAGGAAGGTACGGTCAGCCCCAGCATTTT.

V and J are TRBV10-3 and TRBJ1-1; D gene unclear. The CDR3 length is 15 residues. V lost 0 bases, J lost 5 bases, and 13 bases lay in between. Germline-derived CDR1 and CDR2 are ENHRY and SYGVKD. The CDR3 DNA follows: TGTGCCATCAGTGAGTCTTTCTACACGGGGACTGAAGCTTTCTTT. It is translated as CAISESFYTGTEAFF.

The rearrangement joins TRBV2 to TRBJ1-5; D is uncertain. Germline V gene sequence: CDR1 SNHLY, CDR2 FYNNEI. The CDR3 length is 14 residues. Trimming took 0 bases from V and 5 from J, leaving 8 bases between them. DNA for the CDR3: TGTGCCAGCAGTGAAGCTTATAGGTATCAGCCCCAGCATTTT. This sequence encodes CASSEAYRYQPQHF.

This chain uses TRBV7-2 with TRBJ2-1, with TRBD2 as a possible D gene (6 bases). CDR1 and CDR2 from the germline V gene are SGHTA and FQGNSA. V lost 5 bases to trimming and J lost 3 bases, with 14 bases between them. The CDR3 runs to 15 residues. The CDR3 here is CASSARRAFYNEQFF. The CDR3 region has the DNA TGTGCCAGCAGCGCAAGGAGGGCCTTCTACAATGAGCAGTTCTTC.

The chain combines TRBV6-1 with TRBJ2-7; 7 bases map to TRBD1. Germline V CDR1 and CDR2: MNHNS, SASEGT. CDR3 length equals 17 residues. V gave up 2 bases and J gave up 4 bases; unmatched junction bases: 14. The CDR3, as DNA: TGTGCCAGCAGTGAACTGGGGGTAGTACAGGGGAAGTACGAGCAGTACTTC. Translated, it gives CASSELGVVQGKYEQYF.

The genes are TRBV19 and TRBJ2-3, with TRBD1 matching 8 bases. This CDR3 comprises 14 residues. CDR1 and CDR2 from the germline V gene are LNHDA and SQIVND (reference sequence). V dropped 5 bases and J dropped 2; count of bases not matched to a gene: 3. CDR3 region: CASSLTGATDTQYF. The CDR3 bases are TGTGCCAGTAGTTTGACAGGGGCCACAGATACGCAGTATTTT. The full variable domain, in which reference TRBV19 and TRBJ2-3 provide the parts outside the CDR3, is DGGITQSPKYLFRKEGQNVTLSCEQNLNHDAMYWYRQDPGQGLRLIYYSQIVNDFQKGDIAEGYSVSREKKESFPLTVTSAQKNPTAFYLCASSLTGATDTQYFGPGTRLTVL.

This CDR3 is CASSLEGRGPTEAFF. The CDR3, as DNA: TGTGCCAGCAGCTTGGAGGGCAGGGGGCCCACTGAAGCTTTCTTT. The V and J genes are TRBV5-6 and TRBJ1-1; 8 positions match TRBD1. This CDR3 has 15 amino acids. J was trimmed by 4 bases and V by 0 bases; bases with no gene match: 5. In germline, CDR1 is SGHDT, CDR2 YYEEEE.

This clone was recorded a few times. The chain couples TRBV11-3 to TRBJ2-5; TRBD1 might be the D (6 bases). Germline V gives CDR1 SGHNT, CDR2 YENEEA. The CDR3 is 15 residues long. The V end lost 5 bases, the J end lost 5 bases, and 18 bases lay between the germline ends. The CDR3 loop reads CASSLTDSRHETQYF. In DNA form, the CDR3 reads TGTGCCAGCAGCCTTACGGACAGCCGACACGAGACCCAGTACTTC.